The present entry profiles one TCR beta chain with its context. This clone was seen just once. The antigen this receptor binds is unknown. Base-call qualities are not available, and no considerably larger clone is one nucleotide away. This entry is derived from a study of blood T cell repertoires in COVID-19 (dated by TCRdb to between 2020 and 2021). About the full investigation: Samples covering the acute and convalescent phases of COVID-19 were provided by collaborators in the United States, Italy and Spain. The prospective study material was composed of cDNA or gDNA derived from T cells, B-cell-depleted T cells, or PBMCs. Subjects who had been exposed to COVID-19, were actively infected with it, or had recovered from it provided the deeply sampled blood TCRbeta repertoires that made up the dataset. The repertoires were released in a freely available public database meant as a resource for research on the immune response to SARS-CoV-2. Samples came from the ongoing ImmuneRACE study (first 160 participants) plus 1,254 subjects from 6 global collaborators. Sample metadata almost always included a de-identified subject ID, COVID-19 status, age in years and sex. Where available, HLA class I and class II types were taken from metadata supplied by the sample provider and were not determined by assay-based typing.

Collaborating institutions collected whole blood in K2EDTA tubes following their own protocols. For TCRbeta analysis, collaborators shipped samples as frozen whole blood, isolated PBMCs, or DNA extracted from either of those sample types. Results the study describes overall, beyond this receptor: Clinical and demographic metadata were provided uncurated, with the amount varying by source and participant.

The immunoSEQ Assay, a bias-controlled multiplex PCR, was used to amplify TCRbeta CDR3 regions from genomic DNA. From the authors' description of their analysis: Nucleated cell counts per sample were estimated from amplification of reference gene primers within the assay. To quantify the absolute abundance of each unique TCRbeta CDR3 rearrangement, sequence reads were collapsed and filtered. For each sample, productive Simpson clonality was calculated as the square root of Simpson's diversity index across productive rearrangements. TCRdb took over this immuneACCESS table, retaining in-frame rearrangements with V and J assigned. Such tables are incomplete; in checked studies, under half of the missing clones stem from an unresolved V gene, and the remainder is unexplained. That table gives V, J and clone size, and the DNA gave D and trimming. Recorded for this sample are over 25,000 clones; approximately 85% of them occurred a single time. Jointly, the top ten make up more than 6.5% of the sample.

From the cysteine up to the valine, the CDR3 has a length of 16 residues. Only the CDR3 DNA is retained, 48 bases long and in frame from the first base. The V end loses 1 base and the J end loses 4 bases, and a stretch of 17 bases separates them. Via the germline V gene, CDR1 is SGHNT and CDR2 YENEEA. Material: peripheral blood. The rearrangement combines TRBV11-3 with TRBJ2-7; a weak D assignment points to TRBD2 (5 bases agree). The clonotype was recovered from a man aged 60-69 years with active COVID-19. The CDR3 has the sequence CASSLGGLARGYEQYV. The DNA reads TGTGCCAGCAGCTTAGGTGGGCTAGCCCGGGGTTACGAGCAGTACGTC.